This TCR beta chain was sequenced during a study of vaccination and CD4 T cells after COVID-19. Overall study context: Cultures that served as controls received a CEFX pool, an HIV-1 Nef pool, or no peptide.

The germline CDR1 and CDR2 sequences are ENHRY and SYGVKD. V gave up 0 bases and J gave up 3 bases, with 7 bases separating them. CDR3 length: 14 residues. The treatment was: roughly 10-day PBMC culture with coronavirus spike peptide pools or control peptides (ViraFEST assay). As to this clonotype: Its antigen is still unknown.

With the Oncomine TCR Beta short-read assay, DNA from cultured CD4+ T cells was sequenced. TCRdb used MiXCR to reprocess the PCR reads, holding one entry per CDR3 protein. The data hold about 14,000 distinct CDR3 sequences, with roughly 75% observed a single time. Specimen: CD4+ T cells from blood, cultured in vitro. V usage is TRBV10-3 and J usage is TRBJ2-3, with D perhaps assigned TRBD1 or TRBD2 (5 bases each). The clonotype originates from a human donor who had recovered from COVID-19. The CDR3 is CAISESRGTDTQYF. In nucleotides, the CDR3 is TGTGCCATCAGTGAGTCGAGGGGAACAGATACGCAGTATTTT.